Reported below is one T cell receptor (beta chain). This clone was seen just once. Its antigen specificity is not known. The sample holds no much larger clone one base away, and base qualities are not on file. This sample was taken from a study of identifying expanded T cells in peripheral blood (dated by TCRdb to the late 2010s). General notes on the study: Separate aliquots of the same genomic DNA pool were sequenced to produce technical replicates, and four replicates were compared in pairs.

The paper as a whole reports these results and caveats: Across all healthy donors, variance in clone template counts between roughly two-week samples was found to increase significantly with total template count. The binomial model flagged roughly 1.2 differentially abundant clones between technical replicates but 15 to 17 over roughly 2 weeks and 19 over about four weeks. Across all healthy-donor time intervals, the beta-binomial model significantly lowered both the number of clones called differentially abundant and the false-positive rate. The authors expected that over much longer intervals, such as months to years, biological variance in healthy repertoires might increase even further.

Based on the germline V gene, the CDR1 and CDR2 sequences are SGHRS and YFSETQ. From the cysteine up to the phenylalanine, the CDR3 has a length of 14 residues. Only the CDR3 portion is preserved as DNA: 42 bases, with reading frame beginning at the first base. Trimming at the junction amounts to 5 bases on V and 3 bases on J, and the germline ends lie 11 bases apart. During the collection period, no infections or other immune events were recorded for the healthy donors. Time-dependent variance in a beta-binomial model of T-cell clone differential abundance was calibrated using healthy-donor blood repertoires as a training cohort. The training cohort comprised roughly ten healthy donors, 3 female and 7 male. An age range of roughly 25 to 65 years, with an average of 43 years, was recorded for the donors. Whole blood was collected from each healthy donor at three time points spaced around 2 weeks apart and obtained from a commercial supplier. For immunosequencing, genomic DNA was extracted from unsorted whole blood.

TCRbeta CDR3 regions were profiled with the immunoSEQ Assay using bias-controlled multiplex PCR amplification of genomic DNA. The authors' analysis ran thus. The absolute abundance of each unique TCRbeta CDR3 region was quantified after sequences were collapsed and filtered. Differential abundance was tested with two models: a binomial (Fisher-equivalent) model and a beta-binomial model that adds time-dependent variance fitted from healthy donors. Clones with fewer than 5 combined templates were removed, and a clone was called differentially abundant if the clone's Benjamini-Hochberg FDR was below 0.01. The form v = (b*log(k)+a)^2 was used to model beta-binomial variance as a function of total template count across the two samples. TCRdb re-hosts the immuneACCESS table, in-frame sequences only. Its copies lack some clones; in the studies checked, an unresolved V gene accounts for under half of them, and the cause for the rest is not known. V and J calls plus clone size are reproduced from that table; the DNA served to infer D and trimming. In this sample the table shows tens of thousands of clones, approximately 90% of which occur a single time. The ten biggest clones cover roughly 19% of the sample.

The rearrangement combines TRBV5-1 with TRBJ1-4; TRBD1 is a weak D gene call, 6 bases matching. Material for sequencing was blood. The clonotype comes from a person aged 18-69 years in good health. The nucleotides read TGCGCCAGCAGTATAAGGGGGTCTAATGAAAAACTGTTTTTT. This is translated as CASSIRGSNEKLFF. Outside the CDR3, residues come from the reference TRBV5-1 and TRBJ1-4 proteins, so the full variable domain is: KAGVTQTPRYLIKTRGQQVTLSCSPISGHRSVSWYQQTPGQGLQFLFEYFSETQRNKGNFPGRFSGRQFSNSRSEMNVSTLELGDSALYLCASSIRGSNEKLFFGSGTQLSVL.